A selection of T cell receptor beta chains follows, all from one sample in a study of blood T cell repertoires in COVID-19. Repertoires were generated with immunoSEQ multiplex PCR, while TCRdb's copy carries only in-frame clones and drops some. The sample yields approximately 160,000 clones, around 83% seen once. The sequenced sample was peripheral blood. These receptors originate from a man between 65 and 79 years old who had recovered from COVID-19. The CDR3 runs from the conserved cysteine through the conserved F or W. The D gene is left open where the match is weak. The size field is filled for only some rows; it gives once, few, many or a size class.

J | V | size | D | DNA | CDR3
TRBJ1-2 | TRBV20-1 | . | . | TGCAGTGCTACCGAGCTCTATGGCTACACCTTC | CSATELYGYTF
TRBJ2-2 | TRBV24-1 | . | . | TGTGCCACCAGTGACACAGGGAGAGGAACCGGGGAGCTGTTTTTT | CATSDTGRGTGELFF
TRBJ1-1 | TRBV5-1 | . | . | TGCGCCAGCAGCGTATGGCCAGGGGAAAACACTGAAGCTTTCTTT | CASSVWPGENTEAFF
TRBJ1-5 | TRBV2 | few | . | TGTGCCAGCAGCGATAACAGGGGCAATCAGCCCCAGCATTTT | CASSDNRGNQPQHF
TRBJ2-3 | TRBV7-6 | . | . | TGTGCCAGCAGCTTCCAGGCAACAGATACGCAGTATTTT | CASSFQATDTQYF
TRBJ2-7 | TRBV19 | . | . | TGTGCCAGTAGTATAGATCCCGGGGAGCAGTACTTC | CASSIDPGEQYF
TRBJ2-3 | TRBV6-5 | . | . | TGTGCCAGCAGCCGGGGTTCCGCAGATACGCAGTATTTT | CASSRGSADTQYF
TRBJ1-5 | TRBV6-1 | . | . | TGTGCCAGCAGTGACGCCAGGGTGGGTAGCAATCAGCCCCAGCATTTT | CASSDARVGSNQPQHF
TRBJ1-2 | TRBV18 | few | . | TGTGCCAGCTCACCAGAGGTGGGGAGCGGCTATGGCTACACCTTC | CASSPEVGSGYGYTF
TRBJ2-7 | TRBV6-5 | . | TRBD1 | TGTGCCACTTGGACAGGGGACCCCTACGAGCAGTACTTC | CATWTGDPYEQYF
TRBJ2-3 | TRBV18 | . | . | TGTGCCAGCTTTTGGCGGCCCACAGATACGCAGTATTTT | CASFWRPTDTQYF
TRBJ2-5 | TRBV7-9 | . | TRBD1 | TGTGCCAGCAGCCCGAGGGACAGCTATCAAGAGACCCAGTACTTC | CASSPRDSYQETQYF
TRBJ2-7 | TRBV29-1 | . | TRBD1 | TGCAGCGTTGGAGGGACAGGGGGCGGCTACGAGCAGTACTTC | CSVGGTGGGYEQYF
TRBJ2-7 | TRBV6-2/TRBV6-3 | . | TRBD2 | TGTGCCAGCAGTACCCGGGTAGCGGGTGGCGAGCAGTACTTC | CASSTRVAGGEQYF
TRBJ2-7 | TRBV20-1 | . | . | TGCAGTGCCTACCGGACTAACGAGCAGTACTTC | CSAYRTNEQYF
TRBJ2-3 | TRBV7-6 | . | . | TGTGCCAGCAGCGCCTATGGTCGCGATACGCAGTATTTT | CASSAYGRDTQYF
TRBJ1-5 | TRBV27 | . | . | TGTGCCAGCAGTCGGTCAGCGATGGGCAATCAGCCCCAGCATTTT | CASSRSAMGNQPQHF
TRBJ2-7 | TRBV5-1 | many | . | TGCGCCAGCAGCCCGGGCTACGAGCAGTACTTC | CASSPGYEQYF
TRBJ2-1 | TRBV2 | . | . | TGTGCCAGCAGTGAAGAAAGCTCTGGTGAGCAGTTCTTC | CASSEESSGEQFF
TRBJ1-2 | TRBV6-5 | . | . | TGTGCCAGCAGTAGGGAGACAAGCCTTCACTATGGCTACACCTTC | CASSRETSLHYGYTF
TRBJ2-7 | TRBV7-9 | . | TRBD2 | TGTGCCAGCAGCTTAACTAGCGGGAGCTTCGGCGAGCAGTACTTC | CASSLTSGSFGEQYF
TRBJ2-7 | TRBV10-2 | . | TRBD1 | TGCGCCAGCAGTGAGTCGACAGGGATTCCCTACGAGCAGTACTTC | CASSESTGIPYEQYF
TRBJ2-7 | TRBV7-2 | . | . | TGTGCCAGCAGCTTAGTGGCGGGCCCGAGCTCCTACGAGCAGTACTTC | CASSLVAGPSSYEQYF
TRBJ1-1 | TRBV19 | . | TRBD1 | TGTGCCAGTAGCCTTGACAGGGCTACTGAAGCTTTCTTT | CASSLDRATEAFF
TRBJ2-7 | TRBV6-1 | . | . | TGTGCCAGCAGTGATATAAGGACAGAGCAGTACTTC | CASSDIRTEQYF
TRBJ1-3 | TRBV10-2 | . | . | TGCGCCAGCAGTGAGTCGACGGGGGGCTCTGGAAACACCATATATTTT | CASSESTGGSGNTIYF
TRBJ1-5 | TRBV2 | . | . | TGTGCCAGCAGGGGCGGGGGAGGGCCCCAGCATTTT | CASRGGGGPQHF
TRBJ2-7 | TRBV27 | once | TRBD2 | TGTGCCAGCAGGGGGACTAGCGGGAGCTACGAGCAGTACTTC | CASRGTSGSYEQYF
TRBJ2-1 | TRBV6-6 | few | . | TGTGCCAGCAGTCATCTACGCGGAATGACCGAAGTCCACAATGAGCAGTTCTTC | CASSHLRGMTEVHNEQFF
TRBJ1-4 | TRBV4-2 | . | TRBD1 | TGTGCCAGCAGCCAAGATGGAAGGGTGAACGACAGGGTTGGTGAAAAACTGTTTTTT | CASSQDGRVNDRVGEKLFF
TRBJ2-5 | TRBV5-5 | . | . | TGTGCCAGCAGCTTGGGACGGGAAGAGACCCAGTACTTC | CASSLGREETQYF
TRBJ2-1 | TRBV2 | once | TRBD2 | TGTGCCAGCACCCGGACTAGCGGATACAATGAGCAGTTCTTC | CASTRTSGYNEQFF
TRBJ2-1 | TRBV3-1/TRBV3-2 | . | TRBD2 | TGTGCCAGCAGCCAAGTGATCACTAGCGGATACAATGAGCAGTTCTTC | CASSQVITSGYNEQFF
TRBJ2-3 | TRBV2 | . | TRBD2 | TGTGCCAGCAAACCAGCGGGATCTAGCACAGATACGCAGTATTTT | CASKPAGSSTDTQYF
TRBJ1-2 | TRBV5-5 | once | . | TGTGCCAGCAGCTTGCGACTGGGTTATGGCTACACCTTC | CASSLRLGYGYTF